This T cell receptor (beta chain) was sequenced during a study of early T cells in non-severe SARS-CoV-2 infection. This clonotype was seen repeatedly, ten times or more. The germline gives CDR1 SGHAT, CDR2 FQNNGV. The CDR3 runs to 19 residues. V was clipped by 5 bases and J by 5 bases, with 28 bases between them. Individual cDNA molecules received unique molecular identifiers. TCRdb reprocessed the 5' RACE reads via MiXCR and lists one record per CDR3 protein. The sample contains more than 60,000 distinct CDR3 sequences, about 12% of which appear only once. The chain is built from TRBV11-2 and TRBJ2-1, with D unresolved. Sequencing was performed on whole blood, taken at baseline. The source of this sequence is an adult who was a healthcare worker with PCR-confirmed SARS-CoV-2 infection or an uninfected control (not recorded which). The donor label of this sample is uncertain. The chain's CDR3 is CASSPRKATQLVTDNEQFF. CDR3 DNA: TGTGCCAGCAGCCCCAGGAAGGCTACCCAGTTAGTAACAGACAATGAGCAGTTCTTC.